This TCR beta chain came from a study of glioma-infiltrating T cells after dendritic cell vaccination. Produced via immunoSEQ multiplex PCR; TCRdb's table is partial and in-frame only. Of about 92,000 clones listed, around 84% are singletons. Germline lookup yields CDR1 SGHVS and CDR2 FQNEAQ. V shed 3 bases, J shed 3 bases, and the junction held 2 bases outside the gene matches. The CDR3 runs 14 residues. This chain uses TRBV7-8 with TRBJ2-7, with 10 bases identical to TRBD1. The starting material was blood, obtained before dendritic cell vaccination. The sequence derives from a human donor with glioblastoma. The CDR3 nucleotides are TGTGCCAGCAGCTTGGGACAGGGGTACTACGAGCAGTACTTC. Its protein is CASSLGQGYYEQYF.